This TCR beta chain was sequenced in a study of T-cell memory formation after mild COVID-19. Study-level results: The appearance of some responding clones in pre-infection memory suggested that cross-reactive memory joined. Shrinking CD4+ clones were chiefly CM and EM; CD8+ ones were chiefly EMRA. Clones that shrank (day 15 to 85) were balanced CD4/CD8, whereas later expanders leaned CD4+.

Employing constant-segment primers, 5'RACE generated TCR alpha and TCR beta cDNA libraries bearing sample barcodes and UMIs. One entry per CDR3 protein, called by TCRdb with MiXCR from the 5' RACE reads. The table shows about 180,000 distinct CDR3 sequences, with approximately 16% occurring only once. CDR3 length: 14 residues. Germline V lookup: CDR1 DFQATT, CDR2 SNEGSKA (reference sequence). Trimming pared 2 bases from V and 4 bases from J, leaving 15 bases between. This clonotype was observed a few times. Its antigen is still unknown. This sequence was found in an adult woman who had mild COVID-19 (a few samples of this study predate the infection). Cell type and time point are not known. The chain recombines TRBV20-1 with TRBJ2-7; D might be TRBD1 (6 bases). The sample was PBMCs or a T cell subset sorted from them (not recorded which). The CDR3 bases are TGCAGTGCTAGATCCCCATTACAGGGTTACGAGCAGTACTTC. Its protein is CSARSPLQGYEQYF.